Below, 14 T cell receptor beta chains from the same sample are listed, as sequenced in a study of blood T cell repertoires in COVID-19. Assay used: immunoSEQ multiplex PCR; TCRdb lists only in-frame clones, some missing. The table lists approximately 270,000 clones, about 91% of them singletons. Sequenced material: peripheral blood. The receptors here all came from a woman in her 30s with COVID-19, enrolled during active disease.

This CDR3 reads CASREVTLYGYTF. For the CDR3, the DNA is TGTGCCAGCAGGGAGGTGACCCTCTATGGCTACACCTTC. The chain links TRBV6-5 to TRBJ1-2; D unresolved. CDR1 and CDR2 (germline): MNHEY, SVGAGI. Trimming took off 6 bases at V and 4 bases at J, with 12 bases between the two ends. CDR3 length: 13 amino acids.

The chain combines TRBV28 with TRBJ1-6; D remains unclear. The length of the CDR3 is 14 residues. The ends were cut back, 3 bases at V and 8 bases at J, with 11 bases in the middle. The V gene's germline CDR1 is MDHEN and CDR2 SYDVKM. This CDR3 reads CASSLRTAYSPLHF. The CDR3 nucleotides read TGTGCCAGCAGTTTGAGAACAGCTTATTCACCCCTCCACTTT.

Regarding this clone: One end of the junction does not line up with germline, which may come from a read error. The chain employs TRBV7-7 and TRBJ2-2; 8 bases are a match to TRBD1. CDR1 and CDR2 (germline): SSHAT, FNYEAQ (reference sequence). This CDR3 contains 15 residues. The CDR3 nucleotides read TGTGCTAGCAGTCAGGACAGGGTCACCACCGGGGAGCTGTTTTTT. The encoded protein is CASSQDRVTTGELFF.

The gene calls are TRBV11-2 and TRBJ1-1; 7 nucleotides line up with TRBD1. Looked up from germline, CDR1 is SGHAT and CDR2 is FQNNGV. This CDR3 is 16 amino acids long. With V trimmed by 0 bases and J by 1 base, 5 bases remained unmatched. The CDR3 DNA reads as TGTGCCAGCAGCTTAGAGAGGGGGCAGGGGAACACTGAAGCTTTCTTT. This gives the protein CASSLERGQGNTEAFF. Supplemented by reference TRBV11-2 and TRBJ1-1, the full variable domain reads EAGVAQSPRYKIIEKRQSVAFWCNPISGHATLYWYQQILGQGPKLLIQFQNNGVVDDSQLPKDRFSAERLKGVDSTLKIQPAKLEDSAVYLCASSLERGQGNTEAFFGQGTRLTVV.

This clone was detected only a few times. The V gene is TRBV11-2, the J gene TRBJ2-7; 11 bases are shared with TRBD2. V was pared by 5 bases and J by 3 bases, with 3 bases of the junction left unmatched. Germline V lookup: CDR1 SGHAT, CDR2 FQNNGV. This CDR3 contains 14 residues. The CDR3 DNA reads as TGTGCCAGCAGCGAAGGGACTAGCGGCTACGAGCAGTACGTC. This gives the protein CASSEGTSGYEQYV.

The table lists this clone with a few counts. The chain uses TRBV3-1 (or the pseudogene TRBV3-2) and TRBJ1-1; D remains ambiguous. The CDR3 runs 14 residues. CDR1 is LGHDT and CDR2 is YNNKEL in the germline V gene (reference sequence). Trimming took off 1 base at V and 5 bases at J, with 11 bases between the two ends. CDR3 bases: TGTGCCAGCAGCCAAGGTGTGGAGGGAACTGAAGCTTTCTTT. The encoded protein is CASSQGVEGTEAFF.

V usage is TRBV5-5 and J usage is TRBJ2-3, with 12 bases lining up with TRBD2. The V gene's germline CDR1 is SGHKS and CDR2 YYEKEE (reference sequence). This CDR3 spans 17 amino acids. V shed 4 bases and J 5 bases; nucleotides not matched to a gene: 11. CDR3 amino acids: CASSPPQASGGEDTQYF. In DNA, the CDR3 is TGTGCCAGCAGCCCCCCCCAGGCTAGCGGGGGGGAAGATACGCAGTATTTT. Combining the CDR3 with reference TRBV5-5 and TRBJ2-3 gives the whole variable domain DAGVTQSPTHLIKTRGQQVTLRCSPISGHKSVSWYQQVLGQGPQFIFQYYEKEERGRGNFPDRFSARQFPNYSSELNVNALLLGDSALYLCASSPPQASGGEDTQYFGPGTRLTVL.

The chain is built from TRBV28 and TRBJ2-3, with a tentative D call TRBD2 (5 bases). Trimming cost V 0 bases and J 0 bases, with 7 bases left between them. The germline gives CDR1 MDHEN, CDR2 SYDVKM. The CDR3 totals 15 residues. The CDR3 DNA reads TGTGCCAGCAGTTTATGGGGGAGCAGCACAGATACGCAGTATTTT. Amino acids: CASSLWGSSTDTQYF.

The V call is TRBV10-3, the J call TRBJ2-7, with D perhaps TRBD1 (6 bases). V lost 6 bases and J 2 bases, leaving 8 bases between the germline ends. There are 12 residues in the CDR3. Per the germline V gene, CDR1 is ENHRY and CDR2 is SYGVKD. CDR3 DNA sequence: TGTGCCATCAGGGACAGCCCCTACGAGCAGTACTTC. Translated: CAIRDSPYEQYF.

The J gene is TRBJ2-2, the V gene TRBV11-3, with D possibly being TRBD2 (7 bases). The germline V gene has CDR1 SGHNT and CDR2 YENEEA. Trimming removed 6 bases at V and 0 bases at J, with 17 bases between. CDR3 length equals 17 residues. The CDR3 sequence: CASSRGAQGSNTGELFF. The CDR3 DNA is TGTGCCAGCAGTCGGGGGGCACAGGGCTCGAACACCGGGGAGCTGTTTTTT.

This sequence joins TRBV7-2 and TRBJ1-1; D call uncertain. CDR1 and CDR2 from the germline V gene are SGHTA and FQGNSA. V was clipped by 1 base and J by 4 bases, with 10 bases between them. The CDR3 consists of 14 residues. In nucleotides, the CDR3 is TGTGCCAGCAGCTTAGGCCAGGCCGGCACTGAAGCTTTCTTT. Translating it yields CASSLGQAGTEAFF.

This clone was found once. The V gene is TRBV18, the J gene TRBJ2-3, with TRBD1 matching 8 bases. With 0 bases clipped from V and 0 bases from J, the junction kept 5 bases outside the gene matches. The CDR3 has 17 amino acids. The germline CDR1 and CDR2 sequences are KGHSH and LQKENI. CDR3 bases: TGTGCCAGCTCACCACCCCCAGGGGGCCGGAGCACAGATACGCAGTATTTT. Translated, it gives CASSPPPGGRSTDTQYF.

The chain is built from TRBV5-6 and TRBJ2-7; 7 positions match TRBD2. This CDR3 contains 13 residues. V shed 3 bases, J shed 3 bases, and the junction held 3 bases outside the gene matches. CDR1 is SGHDT and CDR2 is YYEEEE in the germline V gene. DNA for the CDR3: TGTGCCAGCAGCTCACTAGCGAACTACGAGCAGTACGTC. It encodes CASSSLANYEQYV.

With regard to this clone: The same CDR3 also results from other DNA sequences found in this sample. The J gene is TRBJ2-1, the V gene TRBV5-1, with TRBD2 matching 8 bases. The V and J ends lost 4 bases and 4 bases, in that order; junction bases with no gene match: 7. This CDR3 contains 15 residues. Germline CDR1 SGHRS, CDR2 YFSETQ. The CDR3 here is CASSLGSGGYNEQFF. In DNA, the CDR3 is TGCGCCAGCAGCCTCGGATCGGGGGGGTACAATGAGCAGTTCTTC.